Described below is a single T cell receptor beta chain sequence and its context. The antigen is unknown. CDR3 length: 15 residues. Germline V CDR1 and CDR2: LGHNA, YSLEER. The V gene lost 0 bases and the J gene lost 3 bases, with 10 bases spanning the gap. This sample is part of a study of cytomegalovirus exposure and HLA in healthy donors. Both 60 Vbeta primers and 13 Jbeta primers went into the PCR. Some clones are missing from TCRdb's copy, which holds only in-frame ones; the method was immunoSEQ multiplex PCR. The sample lists more than 95,000 clones; 78% were seen once. General observations from the study: Common viral pathogens (according to a later analysis) appeared linked to several of the most significant clusters.

The clonotype was recovered from a man aged 30-40 years in good health and CMV-seropositive. Sequenced input: PBMCs. The rearrangement joins TRBV4-3 to TRBJ2-3; D remains unclear. CDR3 sequence (DNA): TGCGCCAGCAGCCAAGAATACTACTGGACAGATACGCAGTATTTT. Protein sequence: CASSQEYYWTDTQYF.